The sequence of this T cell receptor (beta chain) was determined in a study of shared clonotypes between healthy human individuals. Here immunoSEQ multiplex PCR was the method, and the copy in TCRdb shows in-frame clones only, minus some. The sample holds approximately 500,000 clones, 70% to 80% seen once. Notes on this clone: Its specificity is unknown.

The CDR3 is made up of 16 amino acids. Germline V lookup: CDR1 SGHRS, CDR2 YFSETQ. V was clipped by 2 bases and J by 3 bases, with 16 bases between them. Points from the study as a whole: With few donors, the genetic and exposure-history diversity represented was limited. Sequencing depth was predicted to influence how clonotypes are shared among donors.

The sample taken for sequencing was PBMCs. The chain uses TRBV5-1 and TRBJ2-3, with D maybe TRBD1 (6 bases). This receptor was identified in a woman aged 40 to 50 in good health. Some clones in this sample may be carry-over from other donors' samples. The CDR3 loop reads CASSFQGGSGTDTQYF. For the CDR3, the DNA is TGCGCCAGCAGCTTTCAAGGGGGTTCGGGTACAGATACGCAGTATTTT.